The source of this T cell receptor beta chain is a study of beta chain features in type 1 diabetes. cDNA synthesis used the whole RNA isolate, giving expressed TCRB sequences. The table came from immunoSEQ multiplex PCR; TCRdb's copy has only in-frame clones and leaves some out. The data contain 620,000 or so clones, roughly 16% of them singletons. V gave up 2 bases and J gave up 9 bases; unmatched junction bases: 9. The CDR3 sequence is 17 residues long. Germline values: CDR1 KGHSH, CDR2 LQKENI. In its sample, this clone was seen a few times. The rearrangement links TRBV18 to TRBJ2-1; the match to TRBD2 covers 14 bases. This receptor was obtained from a man between 18 and 29 years old in good health. The sample consisted of naive CD4+ T cells from blood. The CDR3 sequence: CASSPSGLAGGLREQFF. In DNA form, the CDR3 reads TGTGCCAGCTCACCATCCGGACTAGCGGGGGGTTTACGTGAGCAGTTCTTC. Combining the CDR3 with reference TRBV18 and TRBJ2-1 gives the whole variable domain NAGVMQNPRHLVRRRGQEARLRCSPMKGHSHVYWYRQLPEEGLKFMVYLQKENIIDESGMPKERFSAEFPKEGPSILRIQQVVRGDSAAYFCASSPSGLAGGLREQFFGPGTRLTVL.